This T cell receptor beta chain originates from a study of blood T cell repertoires in COVID-19. Study-wide context: The cDNA or gDNA used as material had been derived from T cells, B-cell-depleted T cells, or PBMCs.

Produced via immunoSEQ multiplex PCR; TCRdb's table is partial and in-frame only. The sample gives about 220,000 clones, about nine tenths of which show up once; about 2.4% is in the top ten. Cohorts were assigned according to the clinical history that participants reported. The sequenced sample consisted of PBMCs or T cells enriched from blood (not recorded which). The TCR comes from a woman younger than 45 who had recovered from COVID-19.

The CDR3 coding sequence is TGTGCTAGTGGTTTGGATGCACAGGGGGTGTACTATGGCTACACCTTC. Translation gives CASGLDAQGVYYGYTF. This chain joins TRBV12-5 and TRBJ1-2; TRBD1 matches at 8 bases. The ends lost 1 base at V and 3 bases at J; junction bases unmatched: 7. The CDR3 is 16 residues long. Germline V CDR1 and CDR2: LGHNT, FRNRAP.